This T cell receptor beta chain was identified during a study of control samples from healthy donors and cancer patients. Profiled with immunoSEQ multiplex PCR; TCRdb holds only in-frame clones, not every one. The sample records 100,000 to 150,000 clones, 80% to 95% being singletons. The CDR3 has 15 amino acids. V was clipped by 3 bases and J by 0 bases, with 9 bases between them. Germline CDR1 MNHNS, CDR2 SASEGT. The rearrangement joins TRBV6-1 to TRBJ1-5; the D gene is possibly TRBD1 (5 bases). Sample: blood. The receptor was derived from a man in his forties in good health. CDR3 DNA sequence: TGTGCCAGCAGTGACAGACAGTATAGCAATCAGCCCCAGCATTTT. Residues: CASSDRQYSNQPQHF.